These 23 T cell receptor beta chains were sequenced from one sample in a study of Tregs in tolerant kidney transplant recipients. Profiling relied on immunoSEQ multiplex PCR, and the TCRdb table lists in-frame clones only, not all of them. Here the sample spans hundreds of thousands of clones, approximately 84% being singletons. Sequencing was carried out using CD4+ T cells from blood. Receptors originate from a human donor in good health.

The table lists this clone with a count of one. The V gene is TRBV29-1, the J gene TRBJ2-5; 11 positions match TRBD1. CDR1 and CDR2 from the germline V gene are SQVTM and ANQGSEA. The V and J ends lost 3 bases and 4 bases, in that order; junction bases with no gene match: 4. The CDR3 runs to 14 residues. CDR3 sequence: CSVDSGQGAETQYF. CDR3 DNA sequence: TGCAGCGTTGATAGTGGACAGGGGGCAGAGACCCAGTACTTC.

The rearrangement uses TRBV7-8 and TRBJ2-5; D is unresolved. The CDR3 spans 15 residues. Germline-derived CDR1 and CDR2 are SGHVS and FQNEAQ. The V gene lost 4 bases and the J gene lost 2 bases, with 14 bases spanning the gap. As DNA, the CDR3 is TGTGCCAGCAGCTCGCGACTGGGATGGCAAGAGACCCAGTACTTC. This gives the protein CASSSRLGWQETQYF.

The chain couples TRBV7-2 to TRBJ2-7, with TRBD2 matching 9 bases. This CDR3 region has 15 residues. V shed 6 bases, J shed 9 bases, and the junction held 15 bases outside the gene matches. The V gene's germline CDR1 is SGHTA and CDR2 FQGNSA. The CDR3 spells CASSATSGPIRGQYF. Written as DNA, the CDR3 is TGTGCCAGCAGTGCGACTAGCGGCCCGATTCGGGGGCAGTACTTC.

V gene TRBV7-8 combines with J gene TRBJ1-4; TRBD1 aligns across 9 bases. Germline V CDR1 and CDR2: SGHVS, FQNEAQ. The V and J ends lost 5 bases and 8 bases, in that order; junction bases with no gene match: 9. This CDR3 has 15 residues. CDR3 bases: TGTGCCAGCAGCGCCCAGACAGGGGGACGAGAAAAACTGTTTTTT. Amino acid sequence: CASSAQTGGREKLFF.

V is TRBV5-4 and J is TRBJ1-1; TRBD1 matches 10 bases. CDR1 SGHNT and CDR2 YYREEE come from the germline V gene (reference sequence). Unmatched junction bases numbered 12, after V lost 4 bases and J lost 9 bases. The CDR3 is 15 amino acids. The CDR3: CASSLWGQGKGKAFF. CDR3 in DNA: TGTGCCAGCAGCCTTTGGGGACAGGGGAAGGGGAAAGCTTTCTTT.

The chain joins TRBV5-6 to TRBJ2-1, with 9 bases identical to TRBD1. The J segment lost 4 bases and the V segment lost 2 bases, leaving 4 bases of the junction unmatched. This CDR3 has 15 amino acids. Germline V lookup: CDR1 SGHDT, CDR2 YYEEEE. CDR3 protein: CASSFWTGDYNEQFF. The CDR3 nucleotides are TGTGCCAGCAGCTTTTGGACAGGGGATTACAATGAGCAGTTCTTC.

The chain carries TRBV9 and TRBJ1-6; no clear D. Germline V gene lookup returns CDR1 SGDLS and CDR2 YYNGEE. V was clipped by 0 bases and J by 7 bases, with 14 bases between them. The CDR3 is 16 amino acids. The CDR3 bases are TGTGCCAGCAGCGTAGGAGTGGCGACCCGGAATTCACCCCTCCACTTT. It is translated as CASSVGVATRNSPLHF.

This chain joins TRBV25-1 and TRBJ1-6; tentative D call: TRBD1 (6 bases). CDR3 length: 14 residues. Germline V CDR1 and CDR2: MGHDK, SYGVNS. V lost 8 bases and J 6 bases, leaving 14 bases between the germline ends. The CDR3 here is CASSQDSLNSPLHF. In nucleotides, the CDR3 is TGTGCCAGCTCCCAGGACAGCCTTAATTCACCCCTCCACTTT.

V and J are TRBV4-2 and TRBJ2-1; maybe TRBD2 (7 bases). The CDR3 is 16 residues long. Germline V gene sequence: CDR1 LGHNA, CDR2 YNFKEQ. V was pared by 1 base and J by 4 bases, with 14 bases between. The CDR3 nucleotides read TGTGCCAGCAGCCAAGCAAGGGGGGGGAGTTACAATGAGCAGTTCTTC. Its translation is CASSQARGGSYNEQFF.

The rearrangement joins TRBV5-4 to TRBJ1-2, with D possibly being TRBD1 (6 bases). V was shortened by 0 bases and J by 3 bases, with 12 bases between the two germline ends. This CDR3 region has 15 residues. Germline CDR1 SGHNT, CDR2 YYREEE (reference sequence). This chain's CDR3 is CASSLVRGGDYGYTF. DNA for the CDR3: TGTGCCAGCAGCTTGGTTAGAGGGGGGGACTATGGCTACACCTTC.

The V call is TRBV15, the J call TRBJ2-7, with 14 bases lining up with TRBD2. CDR1 LNHNV and CDR2 YYDKDF come from the germline V gene (reference sequence). This CDR3 has 17 residues. Trimming removed 3 bases from V and 2 bases from J; junction bases left unmatched: 6. The CDR3 reads CATSRGTSGSRTYEQYF. DNA of the CDR3: TGTGCCACCAGCAGGGGGACTAGCGGGAGTCGAACCTACGAGCAGTACTTC.

The rearrangement joins TRBV2 to TRBJ2-7; weak D call: TRBD2 (5 bases). The CDR3 consists of 11 residues. Trimming shortened V by 1 base and J by 11 bases, and 9 bases separated the two germline ends. CDR1 is SNHLY, CDR2 FYNNEI, per germline. CDR3 loop: CASSEGGSEYF. DNA for the CDR3: TGTGCCAGCAGTGAAGGAGGGTCGGAGTACTTC.

A single count supports this clone. The chain employs TRBV28 and TRBJ1-5; tentative D call: TRBD1 (6 bases). CDR3 length: 17 amino acids. CDR1 MDHEN and CDR2 SYDVKM come from the germline V gene. Trimming stripped 7 bases from V and 7 bases from J, with 26 bases between. This CDR3 reads CASNPPLSTGRGQPQHF. The CDR3 coding sequence is TGTGCCAGCAATCCCCCCCTTTCGACAGGTAGAGGGCAGCCCCAGCATTTT.

About this clone: The identical CDR3 is also encoded by other nucleotide sequences in the sample. The V gene is TRBV5-1, the J gene TRBJ1-2; D remains unclear. The CDR3 has 13 amino acids. Germline values: CDR1 SGHRS, CDR2 YFSETQ. V lost 0 bases, J lost 0 bases, and 3 bases lay in between. CDR3 residues: CASSLVSNYGYTF. CDR3 sequence (DNA): TGCGCCAGCAGCTTGGTTTCTAACTATGGCTACACCTTC.

The chain uses TRBV30 and TRBJ2-1; D may be TRBD2 (6 bases). V was shortened by 5 bases and J by 7 bases, with 18 bases between the two germline ends. The CDR3 runs to 14 residues. The germline gives CDR1 GTSNPN, CDR2 SVGIG (reference sequence). CDR3 loop: CAWDRDWTGNEQFF. The CDR3 DNA follows: TGTGCCTGGGACCGGGACTGGACCGGGAATGAGCAGTTCTTC. The complete variable domain, with remaining parts taken from reference TRBV30 and TRBJ2-1, reads SQTIHQWPATLVQPVGSPLSLECTVEGTSNPNLYWYRQAAGRGLQLLFYSVGIGQISSEVPQNLSASRPQDRQFILSSKKLLLSDSGFYLCAWDRDWTGNEQFFGPGTRLTVL.

This clone was detected once. The gene calls are TRBV7-9 and TRBJ2-1; 10 bases are a match to TRBD1. The CDR3 is 16 residues long. V shed 5 bases and J 0 bases; nucleotides not matched to a gene: 4. Germline CDR1 is SEHNR and CDR2 is FQNEAQ (reference sequence). This chain's CDR3 is CASSLRTGGSYNEQFF. Written as DNA, the CDR3 is TGTGCCAGCAGCCTCCGGACAGGGGGCTCCTACAATGAGCAGTTCTTC.

The V and J genes are TRBV5-1 and TRBJ2-3, with unresolved D. The CDR3 runs 14 residues. The V and J ends lost 1 base and 6 bases respectively, with 12 bases between them. Per germline, CDR1 SGHRS and CDR2 YFSETQ. In nucleotides, the CDR3 is TGCGCCAGCAGCTTGAGCGCCAGGCAGGATACGCAGTATTTT. Protein product: CASSLSARQDTQYF.

This clone was seen a handful of times. The rearrangement links TRBV2 to TRBJ1-5, with a possible D match to TRBD1 (5 bases). The V end was cut by 5 bases, the J end by 3 bases, with 14 bases between. Germline V lookup: CDR1 SNHLY, CDR2 FYNNEI. CDR3 size: 15 residues. For the CDR3, the DNA is TGTGCCAGCAGTCCCCAAAGGGGCACCAATCAGCCCCAGCATTTT. This codes for CASSPQRGTNQPQHF.

As to this clone: The germline gene is not matched at one end of the junction; a read error may be the cause. The chain has TRBV6-1 and TRBJ2-3; 13 bases align to TRBD2. The CDR3 loop spans 16 amino acids. Germline values: CDR1 MNHNS, CDR2 SASEGT. The CDR3 DNA reads as TGTGCCAGCAGGGAAGGACTAGCGGGGGGCACAGATACGCAGTATTTT. Translation gives CASREGLAGGTDTQYF.

The rearrangement links TRBV2 to TRBJ1-2; D is unresolved. V dropped 10 bases and J dropped 4 bases, with 16 bases sitting between them. In germline, CDR1 is SNHLY, CDR2 FYNNEI. The CDR3 sequence is 13 residues long. As DNA, the CDR3 is TGTGCCACTAAGGACGGAAGGCTCTATGGCTACACCTTC. It yields the protein CATKDGRLYGYTF. Filled out from reference TRBV2 and TRBJ1-2, the complete variable domain reads EPEVTQTPSHQVTQMGQEVILRCVPISNHLYFYWYRQILGQKVEFLVSFYNNEISEKSEIFDDQFSVERPDGSNFTLKIRSTKLEDSAMYFCATKDGRLYGYTFGSGTRLTVV.

The gene calls are TRBV5-1 and TRBJ1-1; D is undetermined. Trimming stripped 1 base from V and 6 bases from J, with 10 bases between. Germline CDR1 reads SGHRS; CDR2 reads YFSETQ. CDR3 length: 13 amino acids. The CDR3, as DNA: TGCGCCAGCAGCTTGTGGAGCCCACCTGAAGCTTTCTTT. It is translated as CASSLWSPPEAFF.

The J gene is TRBJ1-6, the V gene TRBV12-5; 9 bases are shared with TRBD1. J gave up 9 bases and V 3 bases, and 9 bases lay outside the gene matches. The CDR3 loop spans 16 amino acids. Per germline, CDR1 LGHNT and CDR2 FRNRAP. CDR3 amino acids: CASGFVTGGAVSPLHF. For the CDR3, the DNA is TGTGCTAGTGGTTTCGTAACAGGGGGCGCGGTTTCACCCCTCCACTTT.

The table lists this clone with a count of one. The rearrangement uses TRBV5-8 and TRBJ2-3; the match to TRBD2 covers 14 bases. Germline V gives CDR1 SGHTS, CDR2 YDEGEE. The CDR3 spans 17 residues. Trimming took 4 bases from V and 2 from J; bases not matched to a gene: 6. In nucleotides, the CDR3 is TGTGCCAGCAGCCCCCGACTAGCGGGGGGGTCCACAGATACGCAGTATTTT. It translates to CASSPRLAGGSTDTQYF.